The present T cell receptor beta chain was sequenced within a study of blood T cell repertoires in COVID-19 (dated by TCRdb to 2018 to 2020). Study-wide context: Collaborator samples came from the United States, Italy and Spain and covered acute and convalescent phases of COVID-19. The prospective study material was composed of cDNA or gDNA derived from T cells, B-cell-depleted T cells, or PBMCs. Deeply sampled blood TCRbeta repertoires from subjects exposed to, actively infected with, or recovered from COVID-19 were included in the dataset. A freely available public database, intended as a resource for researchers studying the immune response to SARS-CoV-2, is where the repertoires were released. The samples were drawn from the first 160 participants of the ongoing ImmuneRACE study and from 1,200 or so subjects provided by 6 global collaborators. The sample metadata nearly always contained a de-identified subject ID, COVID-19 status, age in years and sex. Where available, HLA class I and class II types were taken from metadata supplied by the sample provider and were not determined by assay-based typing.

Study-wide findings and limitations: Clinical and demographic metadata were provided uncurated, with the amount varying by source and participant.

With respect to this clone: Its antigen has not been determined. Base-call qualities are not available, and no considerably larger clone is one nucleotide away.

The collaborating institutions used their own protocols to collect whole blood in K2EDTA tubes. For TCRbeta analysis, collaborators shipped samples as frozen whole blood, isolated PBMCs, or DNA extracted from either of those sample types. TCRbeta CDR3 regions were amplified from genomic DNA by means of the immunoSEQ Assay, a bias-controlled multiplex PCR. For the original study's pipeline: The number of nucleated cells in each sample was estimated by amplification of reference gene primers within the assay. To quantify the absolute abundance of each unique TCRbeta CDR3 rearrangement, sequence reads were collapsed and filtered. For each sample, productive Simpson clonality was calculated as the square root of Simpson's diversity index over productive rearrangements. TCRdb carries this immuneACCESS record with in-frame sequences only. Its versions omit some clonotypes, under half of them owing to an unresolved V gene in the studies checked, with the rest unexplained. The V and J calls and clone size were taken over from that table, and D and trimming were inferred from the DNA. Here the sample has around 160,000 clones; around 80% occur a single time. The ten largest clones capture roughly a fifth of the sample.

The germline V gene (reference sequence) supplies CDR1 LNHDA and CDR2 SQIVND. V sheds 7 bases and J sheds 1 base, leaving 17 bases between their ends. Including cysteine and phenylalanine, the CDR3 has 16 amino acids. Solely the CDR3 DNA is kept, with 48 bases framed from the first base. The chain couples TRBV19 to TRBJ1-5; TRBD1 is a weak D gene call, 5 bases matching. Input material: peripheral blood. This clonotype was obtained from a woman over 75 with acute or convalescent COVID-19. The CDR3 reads CASKQSGTRSNQPQHF. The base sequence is TGTGCCAGTAAACAATCCGGGACTCGCAGCAATCAGCCCCAGCATTTT.